These 25 T cell receptor beta chains came from one sample sequenced in a study of T cell responses to AZD1222 COVID-19 vaccine. Clones were sequenced by immunoSEQ multiplex PCR, and TCRdb holds only the in-frame ones, with some missing. The table records 93,000 or so clones, around nine tenths of them present only once. The material was peripheral blood, obtained on day 0 of AZD1222 vaccination. Receptor source: an adult in good health.

V gene TRBV6-6 combines with J gene TRBJ2-1; D unresolved. The CDR3 runs 10 residues. With 8 bases removed from V and 7 bases from J, the gap between germline ends came to 6 bases. Germline values: CDR1 MNHNY, CDR2 SVGAGI (reference sequence). The CDR3 reads CASGDNEQFF. CDR3 DNA sequence: TGTGCCAGCGGGGATAATGAGCAGTTCTTC.

The gene calls are TRBV2 and TRBJ1-5; TRBD1 is a possible D gene (5 bases). V was trimmed by 4 bases and J by 9 bases, leaving 16 bases between them. The CDR3 is made up of 14 amino acids. The germline gives CDR1 SNHLY, CDR2 FYNNEI. The CDR3 DNA follows: TGTGCCAGCAGTGGGGGCGCCGAGCTCGGGCCCCAGCATTTT. Translation gives CASSGGAELGPQHF.

The chain links TRBV6-6 to TRBJ1-5; no clear D. Germline values: CDR1 MNHNY, CDR2 SVGAGI (reference sequence). The CDR3 is 14 amino acids. V lost 10 bases and J lost 0, with 13 bases in between. CDR3 sequence: CATEEPYSNQPQHF. The DNA of the CDR3 is TGTGCCACCGAGGAGCCGTATAGCAATCAGCCCCAGCATTTT.

This clone appeared once. The chain combines TRBV2 with TRBJ1-5; D is uncertain. Trimming took off 8 bases at V and 3 bases at J, with 8 bases between the two ends. The CDR3 has 12 residues. CDR1 is SNHLY, CDR2 FYNNEI, per germline. DNA for the CDR3: TGTGCCAGCCGGCAGGTCAATCAGCCCCAGCATTTT. Its translation: CASRQVNQPQHF. The full variable domain, completed using reference TRBV2 and TRBJ1-5, is EPEVTQTPSHQVTQMGQEVILRCVPISNHLYFYWYRQILGQKVEFLVSFYNNEISEKSEIFDDQFSVERPDGSNFTLKIRSTKLEDSAMYFCASRQVNQPQHFGDGTRLSIL.

This chain joins TRBV2 and TRBJ2-2; D is unclear. V gave up 4 bases and J gave up 5 bases, with 8 bases separating them. Germline V gene sequence: CDR1 SNHLY, CDR2 FYNNEI. The CDR3 has 13 amino acids. The CDR3 reads CASSGQVTGELFF. The DNA of the CDR3 is TGTGCCAGCAGTGGGCAGGTAACCGGGGAGCTGTTTTTT.

V gene TRBV12-3 or TRBV12-4 combines with J gene TRBJ1-1; no reliable D call. Trimming left V 3 bases short and J 3 bases short, with 8 bases between. The CDR3 totals 13 residues. DNA for the CDR3: TGTGCCAGCAGTTTTAGTACCCACACTGAAGCTTTCTTT. It codes for CASSFSTHTEAFF.

CDR3 region: CASSRPGTGAYEQYF. CDR3 in DNA: TGTGCCAGCAGCCGACCCGGTACAGGCGCCTACGAGCAGTACTTC. V and J are TRBV6-2 or TRBV6-3 and TRBJ2-7; a possible D gene is TRBD1 (5 bases). The CDR3 has 15 amino acids. The germline V gene has CDR1 MNHEY and CDR2 SVGEGT. Deletions cut 6 bases from V and 2 bases from J, with 17 bases between.

CDR3 coding DNA: TGCGCCAGCAGCCAAGATCTCTCCGGGGAGCTGTTTTTT. It yields the protein CASSQDLSGELFF. The chain couples TRBV4-3 to TRBJ2-2; D is unclear. This CDR3 contains 13 residues. The V end lost 0 bases, the J end lost 6 bases, and 5 bases lay between the germline ends. Per germline, CDR1 LGHNA and CDR2 YSLEER.

The chain recombines TRBV29-1 with TRBJ2-3; a weak D match, TRBD2 (5 bases). The V and J ends lost 6 bases and 2 bases respectively, with 18 bases between them. Looked up from germline, CDR1 is SQVTM and CDR2 is ANQGSEA. This CDR3 has 15 residues. CDR3 DNA: TGCAGCGTAGTAAGACGGGGAACCTACACAGATACGCAGTATTTT. Amino acid sequence: CSVVRRGTYTDTQYF.

The chain uses TRBV30 and TRBJ1-5; no definite D call. Between the trimmed V and J ends, which lost 2 bases and 5 bases, there was a span of 19 bases. The CDR3 spans 16 residues. CDR1 and CDR2 (germline): GTSNPN, SVGIG (reference sequence). The DNA for the CDR3 is TGTGCCTGGAGTCGATCCCTAGATCGAGGGCATCAGCCCCAGCATTTT. It is translated as CAWSRSLDRGHQPQHF.

V is TRBV10-3 and J is TRBJ1-5, with TRBD1 identical over 10 bases. V was clipped by 6 bases and J by 5 bases; unmatched bases: 4. This CDR3 contains 14 residues. Germline assignment: CDR1 ENHRY and CDR2 SYGVKD. CDR3 in amino acids: CAIRGGTGDQPQHF. The CDR3 DNA follows: TGTGCCATCAGAGGGGGGACAGGGGATCAGCCCCAGCATTTT.

This sequence joins TRBV13 and TRBJ1-2, with unresolved D. Trimming removed 5 bases from V and 6 bases from J, with 19 bases in between. The CDR3 runs to 15 residues. CDR1 is PRHDT and CDR2 is FYEKMQ in the germline V gene (reference sequence). In DNA, the CDR3 is TGTGCCAGCAGCCTAAGGAGAGGAGCGGCGGATGGCTACACCTTC. It translates to CASSLRRGAADGYTF.

V usage is TRBV6-5 and J usage is TRBJ1-5, with 7 bases aligning to TRBD1. This CDR3 spans 14 amino acids. Trimming cost V 6 bases and J 3 bases; bases outside gene matches: 5. The germline gives CDR1 MNHEY, CDR2 SVGAGI. In nucleotides, the CDR3 is TGTGCCAGCAGCCCACAGGGGTCCAATCAGCCCCAGCATTTT. It yields the protein CASSPQGSNQPQHF.

The chain uses TRBV4-1 and TRBJ1-2; weak D call: TRBD1 (6 bases). Germline V gene data show CDR1 as MGHRA and CDR2 as YSYEKL. This CDR3 comprises 15 residues. Trimming stripped 3 bases from V and 2 bases from J, with 13 bases between. CDR3 sequence: CASSQGGQPNYGYTF. In nucleotides, the CDR3 is TGCGCCAGCAGCCAGGGCGGACAGCCGAACTATGGCTACACCTTC.

This sequence joins TRBV6-5 and TRBJ1-2; 7 bases fit TRBD1. The CDR3 extends over 16 amino acids. After removal of 2 bases from V and 5 bases from J, the junction contained 11 bases not matched to a gene. Per the germline V gene, CDR1 is MNHEY and CDR2 is SVGAGI. This CDR3 reads CASSYGGTDFAYGYTF. The CDR3 nucleotides are TGTGCCAGCAGTTACGGAGGGACAGACTTTGCTTATGGCTACACCTTC.

The V call is TRBV24-1, the J call TRBJ1-1; a possible D gene is TRBD1 (6 bases). Germline assignment: CDR1 KGHDR and CDR2 SFDVKD. V lost 2 bases and J 7 bases, leaving 10 bases between the germline ends. The CDR3 consists of 13 residues. DNA of the CDR3: TGTGCCACCAGTGATTCGACAGGAGATGAAGCTTTCTTT. Protein sequence: CATSDSTGDEAFF.

The chain recombines TRBV2 with TRBJ1-6; no clear D gene. Germline V gene lookup returns CDR1 SNHLY and CDR2 FYNNEI. The V end was cut by 6 bases, the J end by 5 bases, with 14 bases between. This CDR3 contains 15 residues. The CDR3 is CASRPDLYNNSPLHF. CDR3 nucleotide sequence: TGTGCCAGCAGACCGGACCTTTATAATAATTCACCCCTCCACTTT.

The chain is built from TRBV4-2 and TRBJ1-2, with D possibly TRBD1 on 6 matching bases. Germline CDR1 reads LGHNA; CDR2 reads YNFKEQ. V was cut by 1 base and J by 6 bases, with 12 bases left in between. The CDR3 has 14 amino acids. The CDR3 DNA is TGTGCCAGCAGCCAAGCACAGGGAAGCGATGGCTACACCTTC. Amino acids: CASSQAQGSDGYTF.

The chain uses TRBV30 and TRBJ2-4; TRBD1 might be the D (5 bases). V was clipped by 4 bases and J by 3 bases, with 10 bases between them. Germline V gene lookup returns CDR1 GTSNPN and CDR2 SVGIG (reference sequence). This CDR3 has 13 residues. CDR3 in DNA: TGTGCCTGGAACTCTGACAGCAAAAACATTCAGTACTTC. Translating it yields CAWNSDSKNIQYF. The variable domain in full, completed from reference TRBV30 and TRBJ2-4, reads SQTIHQWPATLVQPVGSPLSLECTVEGTSNPNLYWYRQAAGRGLQLLFYSVGIGQISSEVPQNLSASRPQDRQFILSSKKLLLSDSGFYLCAWNSDSKNIQYFGAGTRLSVL.

The CDR3 sequence is CASTSTDTQYF. Here the CDR3 DNA reads TGTGCCAGCACTTCCACAGATACGCAGTATTTT. The chain is built from TRBV2 and TRBJ2-3; D is unresolved. Per germline, CDR1 SNHLY and CDR2 FYNNEI. Trimming took off 7 bases at V and 2 bases at J, with 4 bases between the two ends. The CDR3 is 11 residues long.

The rearrangement uses TRBV2 and TRBJ1-1; weak D call: TRBD1 (5 bases). The CDR3 is 14 residues long. Trimming removed 3 bases at V and 4 bases at J, with 12 bases between. From germline, CDR1 is SNHLY and CDR2 FYNNEI. CDR3 protein: CASSDRQGSTEAFF. The DNA of the CDR3 is TGTGCCAGCAGTGATCGGCAGGGAAGCACTGAAGCTTTCTTT.

The rearrangement links TRBV5-6 to TRBJ1-3; D is unclear. The V end lost 1 base, the J end lost 0 bases, and 14 bases lay between the germline ends. Germline lookup yields CDR1 SGHDT and CDR2 YYEEEE. The CDR3 is 17 amino acids. The CDR3 reads CASSLRGLSISGNTIYF. The DNA for the CDR3 is TGTGCCAGCAGCTTGCGCGGGTTATCTATCTCTGGAAACACCATATATTTT.

The chain uses TRBV27 and TRBJ2-1, with D tentatively TRBD1 (5 bases). Per germline, CDR1 MNHEY and CDR2 SMNVEV (reference sequence). CDR3 length: 13 residues. Trimming took off 5 bases at V and 7 bases at J, with 12 bases between the two ends. The CDR3 loop is CASSHNQGNEQFF. In DNA form, the CDR3 reads TGTGCCAGCAGTCACAACCAGGGAAATGAGCAGTTCTTC.

This clone has only one observation. This chain links TRBV5-1 with TRBJ2-3; TRBD2 matches 9 bases. This CDR3 spans 14 amino acids. Germline-derived CDR1 and CDR2 are SGHRS and YFSETQ. The J segment lost 3 bases and the V segment lost 5 bases, leaving 4 bases of the junction unmatched. The CDR3: CASSRAGGTDTQYF. In DNA, the CDR3 is TGCGCCAGCAGTAGGGCGGGAGGGACAGATACGCAGTATTTT.

This clone came up once. The J gene is TRBJ1-1, the V gene TRBV19; D is unclear. With 4 bases removed from V and 1 base from J, the gap between germline ends came to 7 bases. There are 13 residues in the CDR3. Germline V gives CDR1 LNHDA, CDR2 SQIVND (reference sequence). In DNA, the CDR3 is TGTGCCAGTAGTAAGGGCAAGAACACTGAAGCTTTCTTT. Translating gives CASSKGKNTEAFF.